These 12 T cell receptor beta chains were all obtained from the same sample, sequenced in a study of cytomegalovirus exposure and HLA in healthy donors. The PCR ran on 60 Vbeta and 13 Jbeta primers. Method: immunoSEQ multiplex PCR; TCRdb's copy keeps in-frame clones and lacks some. The repertoire table contains 50,000 to 70,000 clones. Specimen: PBMCs. The receptors stem from a woman under 30 in good health and CMV-seronegative.

The chain recombines TRBV30 with TRBJ2-2; 7 bases fit TRBD1. The CDR3 is made up of 14 amino acids. The germline V gene has CDR1 GTSNPN and CDR2 SVGIG (reference sequence). With 7 bases clipped from V and 3 bases from J, the junction kept 8 bases outside the gene matches. For the CDR3, the DNA is TGTGCCTTCACAGGGGTTCTCGACACCGGGGAGCTGTTTTTT. Protein sequence: CAFTGVLDTGELFF.

The V and J genes are TRBV14 and TRBJ1-6; D not certain. V lost 1 base and J 13 bases, leaving 8 bases between the germline ends. This CDR3 has 12 residues. CDR1 is SGHDN, CDR2 FVKESK, per germline. CDR3 sequence: CASSQVPSPLHF. CDR3 nucleotide sequence: TGTGCCAGCAGCCAAGTCCCGAGCCCCCTCCACTTT.

The chain links TRBV29-1 to TRBJ1-1; D possibly corresponds to TRBD1 (5 bases). Trimming shortened V by 0 bases and J by 5 bases, and 13 bases separated the two germline ends. The germline gives CDR1 SQVTM, CDR2 ANQGSEA. The CDR3 covers 14 residues. CDR3 sequence (DNA): TGCAGCGTTGAAGAGTCGGGGGTAGGGACTGAAGCTTTCTTT. This gives the protein CSVEESGVGTEAFF.

The gene calls are TRBV6-6 and TRBJ2-3, with 12 nucleotides matching TRBD2. CDR1 and CDR2 from the germline V gene are MNHNY and SVGAGI (reference sequence). The CDR3 runs 15 residues. The ends lost 4 bases at V and 6 bases at J; junction bases unmatched: 5. DNA for the CDR3: TGTGCCAGCAGTTCGGATCTAGCGGGGGGGGATACGCAGTATTTT. This translates into CASSSDLAGGDTQYF.

V usage is TRBV18 and J usage is TRBJ2-7, with 13 bases matching TRBD2. The CDR3 has 16 residues. Germline lookup yields CDR1 KGHSH and CDR2 LQKENI. Germline trimming cut 6 bases from V and 3 bases from J; bases unmatched to any gene: 8. DNA of the CDR3: TGTGCCAGCTCGGGCGGACTAGCGGGGGCCGTCTACGAGCAGTACTTC. Translated: CASSGGLAGAVYEQYF.

This rearrangement joins TRBV5-4 to TRBJ2-7, with 7 bases fitting TRBD1. J was trimmed by 1 base and V by 4 bases; bases with no gene match: 14. The CDR3 has 17 amino acids. Per the germline V gene, CDR1 is SGHNT and CDR2 is YYREEE (reference sequence). The CDR3: CASSPEIGGPGSYEQYF. The CDR3 DNA reads TGTGCCAGCAGCCCTGAGATAGGGGGCCCGGGATCCTACGAGCAGTACTTC.

The V and J genes are TRBV25-1 and TRBJ1-6, with 10 positions matching TRBD1. This CDR3 region has 17 residues. In germline, CDR1 is MGHDK, CDR2 SYGVNS. After removal of 10 bases from V and 1 base from J, the junction contained 10 bases not matched to a gene. CDR3 in DNA: TGTGCCACCGGACAGGGGGTATTGGGATCCTATAATTCACCCCTCCACTTT. Translated, it gives CATGQGVLGSYNSPLHF.

V gene TRBV5-6 combines with J gene TRBJ1-2; the D gene is possibly TRBD1 (5 bases). Looked up from germline, CDR1 is SGHDT and CDR2 is YYEEEE. V lost 2 bases to trimming and J lost 0 bases, with 14 bases between them. This CDR3 is built from 16 residues. The CDR3 loop is CASSLRGDLANYGYTF. DNA of the CDR3: TGTGCCAGCAGCTTACGGGGGGATCTAGCTAACTATGGCTACACCTTC.

This chain links TRBV9 with TRBJ2-6; TRBD2 agrees at 7 bases. The CDR3 sequence is 15 residues long. Trimming at V came to 10 bases and at J to 0 bases, leaving 7 bases not matched to a gene. CDR1 is SGDLS and CDR2 is YYNGEE in the germline V gene. The DNA for the CDR3 is TGTGCCTCCGGGAGGCACAGCTCTGGGGCCAACGTCCTGACTTTC. This sequence encodes CASGRHSSGANVLTF.

V is TRBV5-4 and J is TRBJ2-7; tentatively, D is TRBD2 (7 bases). Germline CDR1 and CDR2: SGHNT and YYREEE (reference sequence). V was shortened by 10 bases and J by 6 bases, with 14 bases between the two germline ends. The CDR3 contains 11 residues. This CDR3 is CASSGGGEQYF. The CDR3 bases are TGTGCCTCCTCGGGGGGCGGCGAGCAGTACTTC.

The V gene is TRBV27, the J gene TRBJ1-5, with TRBD1 matching over 7 bases. The CDR3 runs 12 residues. The germline V gene has CDR1 MNHEY and CDR2 SMNVEV (reference sequence). J gave up 3 bases and V 11 bases, and 4 bases lay outside the gene matches. As DNA, the CDR3 is TGTGCCTCGGGACAGATCAATCAGCCCCAGCATTTT. Translation gives CASGQINQPQHF.

V is TRBV5-1 and J is TRBJ2-1, with TRBD2 matching over 7 bases. CDR3 length: 17 amino acids. V lost 0 bases, J lost 5 bases, and 11 bases stayed unmatched. In germline, CDR1 is SGHRS, CDR2 YFSETQ. CDR3 nucleotide sequence: TGCGCCAGCAGCTTGGCCCCCGGGGGGAGTGGGAACAATGAGCAGTTCTTC. Amino acid sequence: CASSLAPGGSGNNEQFF. The entire variable domain, with the rest obtained from reference TRBV5-1 and TRBJ2-1, is as follows: KAGVTQTPRYLIKTRGQQVTLSCSPISGHRSVSWYQQTPGQGLQFLFEYFSETQRNKGNFPGRFSGRQFSNSRSEMNVSTLELGDSALYLCASSLAPGGSGNNEQFFGPGTRLTVL.